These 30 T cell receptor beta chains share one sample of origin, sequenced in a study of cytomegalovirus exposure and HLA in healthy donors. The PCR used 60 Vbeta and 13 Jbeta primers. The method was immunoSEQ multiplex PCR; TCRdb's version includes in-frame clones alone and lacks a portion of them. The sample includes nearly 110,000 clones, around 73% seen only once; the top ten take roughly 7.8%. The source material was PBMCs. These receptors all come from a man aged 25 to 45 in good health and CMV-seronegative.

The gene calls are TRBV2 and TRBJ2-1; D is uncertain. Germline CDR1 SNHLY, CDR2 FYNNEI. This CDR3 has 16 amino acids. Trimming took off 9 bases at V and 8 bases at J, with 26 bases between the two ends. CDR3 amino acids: CASFFKQKAAYDEQFF. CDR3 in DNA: TGTGCCAGTTTTTTCAAGCAGAAGGCGGCATACGATGAGCAGTTCTTC.

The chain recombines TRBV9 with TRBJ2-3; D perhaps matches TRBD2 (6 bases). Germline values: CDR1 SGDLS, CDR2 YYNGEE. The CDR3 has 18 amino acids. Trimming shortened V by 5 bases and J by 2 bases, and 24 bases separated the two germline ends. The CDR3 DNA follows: TGTGCCAGCAGGGGCCGGGACTCAAAAACCTCTGTCACAGATACGCAGTATTTT. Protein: CASRGRDSKTSVTDTQYF. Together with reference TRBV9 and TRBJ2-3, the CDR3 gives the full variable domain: DSGVTQTPKHLITATGQRVTLRCSPRSGDLSVYWYQQSLDQGLQFLIQYYNGEERAKGNILERFSAQQFPDLHSELNLSSLELGDSALYFCASRGRDSKTSVTDTQYFGPGTRLTVL.

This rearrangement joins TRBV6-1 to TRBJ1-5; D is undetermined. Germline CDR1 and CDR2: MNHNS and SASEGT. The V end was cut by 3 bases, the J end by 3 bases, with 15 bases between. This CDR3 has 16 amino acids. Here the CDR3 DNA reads TGTGCCAGCAGTGATGGGCCGAGGGTTCCCAATCAGCCCCAGCATTTT. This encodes CASSDGPRVPNQPQHF.

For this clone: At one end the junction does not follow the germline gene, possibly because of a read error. The CDR3: CAGSQDPGQKFYEQYF. DNA for the CDR3: TGCGCCGGCAGCCAAGATCCTGGACAGAAGTTCTACGAGCAGTACTTC. V usage is TRBV4-1 and J usage is TRBJ2-7, with a possible D match to TRBD1 (6 bases). The CDR3 has 16 amino acids. Per the germline V gene, CDR1 is MGHRA and CDR2 is YSYEKL.

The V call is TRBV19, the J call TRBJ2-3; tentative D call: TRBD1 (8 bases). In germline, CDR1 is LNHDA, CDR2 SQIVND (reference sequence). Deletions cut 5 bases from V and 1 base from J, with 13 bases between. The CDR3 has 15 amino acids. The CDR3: CASSQTGGGTDTQYF. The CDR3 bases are TGTGCCAGTAGTCAAACAGGGGGGGGCACAGATACGCAGTATTTT.

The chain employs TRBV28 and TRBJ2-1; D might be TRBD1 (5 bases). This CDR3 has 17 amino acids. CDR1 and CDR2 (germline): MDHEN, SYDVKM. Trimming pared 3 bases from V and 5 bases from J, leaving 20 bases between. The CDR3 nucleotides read TGTGCCAGCAGTTTGTTTGGGCAGGGAAGTATAAACAATGAGCAGTTCTTC. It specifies CASSLFGQGSINNEQFF. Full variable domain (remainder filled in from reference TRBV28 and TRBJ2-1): DVKVTQSSRYLVKRTGEKVFLECVQDMDHENMFWYRQDPGLGLRLIYFSYDVKMKEKGDIPEGYSVSREKKERFSLILESASTNQTSMYLCASSLFGQGSINNEQFFGPGTRLTVL.

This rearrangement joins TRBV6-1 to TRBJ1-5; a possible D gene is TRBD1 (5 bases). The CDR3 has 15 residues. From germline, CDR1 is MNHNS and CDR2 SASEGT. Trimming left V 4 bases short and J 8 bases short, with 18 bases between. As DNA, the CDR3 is TGTGCCAGCAGTGCGGTCGGCGGCGGGGGGGAGCCCCAGCATTTT. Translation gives CASSAVGGGGEPQHF.

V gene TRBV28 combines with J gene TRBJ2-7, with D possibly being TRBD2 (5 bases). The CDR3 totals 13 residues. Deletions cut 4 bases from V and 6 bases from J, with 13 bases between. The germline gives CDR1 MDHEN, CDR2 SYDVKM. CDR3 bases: TGTGCCAGCAGTTCTCCCCCGGGAAGCGAGCAGTACTTC. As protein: CASSSPPGSEQYF.

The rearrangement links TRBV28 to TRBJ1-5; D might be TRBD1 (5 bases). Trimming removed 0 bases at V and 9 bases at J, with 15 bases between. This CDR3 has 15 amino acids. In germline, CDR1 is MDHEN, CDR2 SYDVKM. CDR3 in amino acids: CASSLWSGPGGPQHF. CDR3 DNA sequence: TGTGCCAGCAGTTTATGGTCAGGGCCCGGGGGGCCCCAGCATTTT.

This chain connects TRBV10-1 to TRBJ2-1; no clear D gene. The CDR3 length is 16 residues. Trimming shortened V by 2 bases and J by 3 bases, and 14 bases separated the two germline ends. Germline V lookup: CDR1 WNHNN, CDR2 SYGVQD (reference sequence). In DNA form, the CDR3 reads TGCGCCAGCAGTGAGGTCGTAGCCTGGCACTACAATGAGCAGTTCTTC. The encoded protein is CASSEVVAWHYNEQFF.

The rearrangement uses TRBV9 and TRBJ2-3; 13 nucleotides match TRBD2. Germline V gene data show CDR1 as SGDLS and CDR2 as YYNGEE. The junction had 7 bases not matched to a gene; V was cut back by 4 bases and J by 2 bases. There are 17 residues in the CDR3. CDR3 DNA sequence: TGTGCCAGCAGCCCCTTACTAGCGGGGGGGAACACAGATACGCAGTATTTT. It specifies CASSPLLAGGNTDTQYF.

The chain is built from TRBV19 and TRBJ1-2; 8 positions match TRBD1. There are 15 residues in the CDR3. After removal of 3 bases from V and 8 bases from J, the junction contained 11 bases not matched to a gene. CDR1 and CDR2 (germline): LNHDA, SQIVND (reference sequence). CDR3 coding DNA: TGTGCCAGTAGTATTTGGAAGGACAGGGAAAAGGGCTACACCTTC. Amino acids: CASSIWKDREKGYTF.

The CDR3, as DNA: TGTGCCAGCAGCTCTAGCGGGAGGGCCTACTACTTC. It translates to CASSSSGRAYYF. V gene TRBV7-9 combines with J gene TRBJ2-4, with TRBD2 matching over 12 bases. The germline V gene encodes CDR1 SEHNR and CDR2 FQNEAQ (reference sequence). The CDR3 contains 12 residues. V shed 4 bases and J 16 bases; nucleotides not matched to a gene: 5.

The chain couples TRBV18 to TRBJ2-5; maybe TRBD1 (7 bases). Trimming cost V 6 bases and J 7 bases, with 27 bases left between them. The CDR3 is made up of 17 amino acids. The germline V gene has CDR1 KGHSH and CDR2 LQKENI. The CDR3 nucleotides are TGTGCCAGCTCGGGGAGGACAGGCACCAACCCTCTGGGGACCCAGTACTTC. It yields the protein CASSGRTGTNPLGTQYF.

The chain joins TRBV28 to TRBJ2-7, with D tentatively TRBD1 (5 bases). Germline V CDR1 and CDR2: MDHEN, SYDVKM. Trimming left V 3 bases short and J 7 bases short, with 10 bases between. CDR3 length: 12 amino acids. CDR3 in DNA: TGTGCCAGCAGTTTCCCCGCAGGGGAGCAGTACTTC. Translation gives CASSFPAGEQYF.

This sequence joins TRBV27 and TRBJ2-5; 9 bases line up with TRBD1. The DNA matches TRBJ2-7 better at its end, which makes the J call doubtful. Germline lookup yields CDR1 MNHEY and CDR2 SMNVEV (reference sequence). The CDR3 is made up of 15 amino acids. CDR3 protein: CASSSGTGMSYEQYF. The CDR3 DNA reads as TGTGCCAGCAGCTCCGGGACAGGGATGTCCTACGAGCAGTACTTC.

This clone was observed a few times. CDR3 loop: CASSLSRTSGNQETQYF. CDR3 bases: TGCGCCAGCAGCTTGAGCCGGACTAGCGGTAACCAAGAGACCCAGTACTTC. The V call is TRBV5-1, the J call TRBJ2-5; 10 nucleotides match TRBD2. The germline V gene has CDR1 SGHRS and CDR2 YFSETQ. V was pared by 1 base and J by 0 bases, with 6 bases of the junction left unmatched. This CDR3 contains 17 residues.

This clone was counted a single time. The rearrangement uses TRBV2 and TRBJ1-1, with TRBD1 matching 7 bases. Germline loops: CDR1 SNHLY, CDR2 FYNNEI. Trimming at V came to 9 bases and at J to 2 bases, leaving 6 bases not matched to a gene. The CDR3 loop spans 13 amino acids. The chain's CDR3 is CASWDSLNTEAFF. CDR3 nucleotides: TGTGCCAGTTGGGACAGCCTTAACACTGAAGCTTTCTTT.

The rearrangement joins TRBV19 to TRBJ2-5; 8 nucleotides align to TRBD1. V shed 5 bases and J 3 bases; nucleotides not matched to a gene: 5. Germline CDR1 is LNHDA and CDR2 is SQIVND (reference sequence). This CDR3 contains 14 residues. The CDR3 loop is CASSDRTGKETQYF. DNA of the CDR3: TGTGCCAGTAGTGACCGGACAGGGAAAGAGACCCAGTACTTC.

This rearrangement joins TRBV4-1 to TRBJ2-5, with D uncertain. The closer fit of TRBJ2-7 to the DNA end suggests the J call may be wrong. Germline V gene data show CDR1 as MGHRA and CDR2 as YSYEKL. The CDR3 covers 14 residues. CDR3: CASSQAAVSYEQYF. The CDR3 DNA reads TGCGCCAGCAGTCAGGCAGCCGTTTCCTACGAGCAGTACTTC.

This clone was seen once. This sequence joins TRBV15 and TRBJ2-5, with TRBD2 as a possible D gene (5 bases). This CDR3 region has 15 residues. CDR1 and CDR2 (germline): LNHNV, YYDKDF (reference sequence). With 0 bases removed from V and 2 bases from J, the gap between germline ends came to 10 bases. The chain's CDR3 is CATSRDRSGQETQYF. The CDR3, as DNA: TGTGCCACCAGCAGAGATCGGAGCGGTCAAGAGACCCAGTACTTC.

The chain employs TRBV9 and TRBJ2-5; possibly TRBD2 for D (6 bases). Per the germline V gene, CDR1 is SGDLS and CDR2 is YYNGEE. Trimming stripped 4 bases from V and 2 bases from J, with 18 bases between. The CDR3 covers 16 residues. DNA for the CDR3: TGTGCCAGCAGCCCCGGCTACGGTGGGGGGCAAGAGACCCAGTACTTC. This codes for CASSPGYGGGQETQYF.

The CDR3 loop is CASSSTGAYEQYF. CDR3 nucleotides: TGTGCCAGCAGCTCAACAGGGGCCTACGAGCAGTACTTC. The chain combines TRBV6-1 with TRBJ2-7; 7 nucleotides line up with TRBD1. The J segment lost 2 bases and the V segment lost 6 bases, leaving 4 bases of the junction unmatched. The CDR3 consists of 13 residues. Germline assignment: CDR1 MNHNS and CDR2 SASEGT.

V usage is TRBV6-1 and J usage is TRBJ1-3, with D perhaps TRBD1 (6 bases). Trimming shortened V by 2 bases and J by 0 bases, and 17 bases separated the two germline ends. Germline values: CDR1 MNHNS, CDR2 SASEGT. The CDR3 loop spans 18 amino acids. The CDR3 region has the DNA TGTGCCAGCAGTGAAAACTACACAGGGTTCTACTCTGGAAACACCATATATTTT. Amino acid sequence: CASSENYTGFYSGNTIYF.

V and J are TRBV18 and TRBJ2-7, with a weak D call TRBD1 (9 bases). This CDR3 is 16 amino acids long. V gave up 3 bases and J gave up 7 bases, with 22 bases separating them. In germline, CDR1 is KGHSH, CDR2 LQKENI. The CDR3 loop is CASSPGGGQGTEEQYF. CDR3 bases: TGTGCCAGCTCACCCGGGGGGGGACAGGGTACGGAGGAGCAGTACTTC.

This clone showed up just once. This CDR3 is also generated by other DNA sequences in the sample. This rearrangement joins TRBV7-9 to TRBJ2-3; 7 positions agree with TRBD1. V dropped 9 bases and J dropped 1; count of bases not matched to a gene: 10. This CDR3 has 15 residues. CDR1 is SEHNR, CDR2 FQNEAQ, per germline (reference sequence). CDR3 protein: CASSHRQGGTDTQYF. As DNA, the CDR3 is TGTGCCAGTAGCCACCGACAGGGCGGCACAGATACGCAGTATTTT.

The CDR3 reads CSVDIGQRRETQYF. CDR3 DNA sequence: TGCAGCGTTGATATAGGACAGAGGAGAGAGACCCAGTACTTC. The V gene is TRBV29-1, the J gene TRBJ2-5; possible D gene TRBD1, 6 bases. Germline CDR1 and CDR2: SQVTM and ANQGSEA. The CDR3 extends over 14 amino acids. Trimming shortened V by 3 bases and J by 4 bases, and 15 bases separated the two germline ends.

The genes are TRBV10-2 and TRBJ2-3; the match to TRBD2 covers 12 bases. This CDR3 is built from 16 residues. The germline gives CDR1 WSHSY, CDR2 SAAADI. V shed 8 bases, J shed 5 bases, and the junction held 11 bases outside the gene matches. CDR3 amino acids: CASQALLAGGRDTQYF. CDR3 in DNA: TGCGCCAGCCAAGCGCTACTAGCGGGGGGACGAGATACGCAGTATTTT.

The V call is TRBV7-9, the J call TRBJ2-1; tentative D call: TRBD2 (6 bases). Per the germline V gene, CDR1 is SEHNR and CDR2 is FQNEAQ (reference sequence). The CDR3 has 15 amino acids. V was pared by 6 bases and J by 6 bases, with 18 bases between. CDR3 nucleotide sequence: TGTGCCAGCAGACCCGGGACTTCGGAAGCCAATGAGCAGTTCTTC. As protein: CASRPGTSEANEQFF. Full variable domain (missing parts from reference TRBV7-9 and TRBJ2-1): DTGVSQNPRHKITKRGQNVTFRCDPISEHNRLYWYRQTLGQGPEFLTYFQNEAQLEKSRLLSDRFSAERPKGSFSTLEIQRTEQGDSAMYLCASRPGTSEANEQFFGPGTRLTVL.

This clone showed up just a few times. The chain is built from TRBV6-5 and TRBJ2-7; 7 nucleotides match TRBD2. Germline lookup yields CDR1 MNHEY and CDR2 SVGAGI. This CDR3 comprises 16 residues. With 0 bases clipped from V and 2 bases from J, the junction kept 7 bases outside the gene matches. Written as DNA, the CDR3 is TGTGCCAGCAGTTACTCGATTCTAGCGGCTACCTACGAGCAGTACTTC. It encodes CASSYSILAATYEQYF.